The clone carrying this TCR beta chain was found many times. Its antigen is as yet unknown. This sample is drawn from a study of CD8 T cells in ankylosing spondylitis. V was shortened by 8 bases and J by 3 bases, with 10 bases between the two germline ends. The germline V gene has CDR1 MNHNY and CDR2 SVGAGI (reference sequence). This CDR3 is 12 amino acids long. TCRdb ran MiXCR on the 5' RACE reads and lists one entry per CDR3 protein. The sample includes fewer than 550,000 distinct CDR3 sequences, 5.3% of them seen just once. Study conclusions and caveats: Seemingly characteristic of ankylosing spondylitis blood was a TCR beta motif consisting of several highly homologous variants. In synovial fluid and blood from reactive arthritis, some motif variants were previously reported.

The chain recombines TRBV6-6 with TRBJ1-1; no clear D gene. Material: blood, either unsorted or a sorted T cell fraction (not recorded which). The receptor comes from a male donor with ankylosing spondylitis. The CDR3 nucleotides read TGTGCCAGCGAGGAGGGCCACACTGAAGCTTTCTTT. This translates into CASEEGHTEAFF.